Given below is one TCR beta chain in context. What it binds is not known. TCRdb's copy holds only in-frame clones and misses some; the assay was immunoSEQ multiplex PCR. The sample consists of about 110,000 clones, over 65% of them appearing once. The data were obtained in a study of radiotherapy plus CTLA-4 blockade in lung cancer. Study overall: Objective response rate was 18%; disease control rate, approximately 33%. Study results and caveats: Best predicting response, reportedly, were early blood T cell clone dynamics, with interferon-beta.

Germline assignment: CDR1 GTSNPN and CDR2 SVGIG (reference sequence). V lost 1 base to trimming and J lost 9 bases, with 22 bases between them. The CDR3 is 17 residues long. Chemo-refractory metastatic non-small-cell lung cancer patients received focal radiation with ipilimumab CTLA-4 blockade. The source of this sequence is a human donor with non-small cell lung cancer that progressed on radiotherapy plus ipilimumab. Some clones in this sample may be carry-over from other donors' samples. Sample: peripheral blood, taken from a patient treated with radiotherapy plus ipilimumab. The chain couples TRBV30 to TRBJ1-6; D gene ambiguous. The CDR3 loop reads CAWSGVAVSITPSPLHF. The CDR3 region has the DNA TGTGCCTGGAGTGGGGTTGCTGTCAGCATAACCCCTTCACCCCTCCACTTT.